This T cell receptor beta chain stems from a study of monozygotic twins with inflammatory bowel disease. This CDR3 spans 13 amino acids. CDR1 and CDR2 from the germline V gene are MDHEN and SYDVKM. UMIs incorporating a 6-nucleotide sample barcode were appended by means of template switching. For both chains, the TCRalpha and TCRbeta cDNA went through two nested PCRs of approximately 16 and 10 cycles. No DNA is given; TCRdb re-called the 5' RACE reads and lists each CDR3 protein once. The sample holds about 110,000 distinct CDR3 sequences. The sequence came from a human donor with ulcerative colitis or Crohn's disease, or a healthy co-twin of an affected twin (not recorded which). The J gene is TRBJ2-7, the V gene TRBV28; lacking DNA, the TRBD1 call made by TCRdb goes unchecked. The specimen was blood. CDR3 residues: CASSGTGVYEQYF.